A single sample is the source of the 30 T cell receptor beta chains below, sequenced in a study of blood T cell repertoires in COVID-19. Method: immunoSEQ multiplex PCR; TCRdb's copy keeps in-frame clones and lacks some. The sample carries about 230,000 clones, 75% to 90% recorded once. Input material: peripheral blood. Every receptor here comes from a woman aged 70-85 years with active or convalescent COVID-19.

The CDR3 loop is CASSVRDRVHEQYF. The CDR3 coding sequence is TGTGCCAGCAGCGTCCGGGACAGGGTCCACGAGCAGTACTTC. V is TRBV3-1 (or the pseudogene TRBV3-2) and J is TRBJ2-7, with 9 bases identical to TRBD1. CDR1 is LGHDT, CDR2 YNNKEL, per germline (reference sequence). V dropped 5 bases and J dropped 5; count of bases not matched to a gene: 7. The CDR3 spans 14 residues.

The CDR3 DNA reads TGCGCCAGCAGCTTGCGCGGGGGCGCGTCCACTGAAGCTTTCTTT. The encoded protein is CASSLRGGASTEAFF. The chain uses TRBV5-1 and TRBJ1-1, with a weak D call TRBD1 (6 bases). The germline V and J ends were trimmed by 1 base and 4 bases, with 14 bases remaining between them. There are 15 residues in the CDR3. Germline-derived CDR1 and CDR2 are SGHRS and YFSETQ. Complete variable domain (other parts from reference TRBV5-1 and TRBJ1-1): KAGVTQTPRYLIKTRGQQVTLSCSPISGHRSVSWYQQTPGQGLQFLFEYFSETQRNKGNFPGRFSGRQFSNSRSEMNVSTLELGDSALYLCASSLRGGASTEAFFGQGTRLTVV.

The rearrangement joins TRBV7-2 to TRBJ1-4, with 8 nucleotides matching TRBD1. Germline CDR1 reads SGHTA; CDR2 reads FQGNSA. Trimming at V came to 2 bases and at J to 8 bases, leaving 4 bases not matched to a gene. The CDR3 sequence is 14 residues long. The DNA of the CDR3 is TGTGCCAGCAGCTTATACAGGGGGAACGAAAAACTGTTTTTT. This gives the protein CASSLYRGNEKLFF.

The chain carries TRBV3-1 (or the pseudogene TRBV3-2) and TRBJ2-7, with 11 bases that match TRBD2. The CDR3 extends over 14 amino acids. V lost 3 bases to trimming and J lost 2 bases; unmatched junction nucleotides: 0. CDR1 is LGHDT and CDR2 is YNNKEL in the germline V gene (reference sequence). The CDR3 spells CASSQTSGAYEQYF. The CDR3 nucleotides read TGTGCCAGCAGCCAGACTAGCGGGGCCTACGAGCAGTACTTC.

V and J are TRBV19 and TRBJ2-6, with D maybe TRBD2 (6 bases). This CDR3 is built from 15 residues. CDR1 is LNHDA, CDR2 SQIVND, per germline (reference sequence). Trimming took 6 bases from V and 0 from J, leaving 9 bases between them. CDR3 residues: CASRAGGSGANVLTF. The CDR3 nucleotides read TGTGCCAGTAGGGCCGGGGGCTCTGGGGCCAACGTCCTGACTTTC.

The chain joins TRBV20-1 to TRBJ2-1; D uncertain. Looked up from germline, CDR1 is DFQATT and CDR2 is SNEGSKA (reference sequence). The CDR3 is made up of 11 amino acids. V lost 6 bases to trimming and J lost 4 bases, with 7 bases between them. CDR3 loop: CSANQYNEQFF. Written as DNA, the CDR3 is TGCAGTGCCAATCAGTACAATGAGCAGTTCTTC.

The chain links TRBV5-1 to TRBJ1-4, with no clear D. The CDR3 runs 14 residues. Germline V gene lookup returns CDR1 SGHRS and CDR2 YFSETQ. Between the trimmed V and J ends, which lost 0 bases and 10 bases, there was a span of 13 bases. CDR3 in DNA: TGCGCCAGCAGCTTGGCGTACAGTGGTGGAAAACTGTTTTTT. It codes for CASSLAYSGGKLFF. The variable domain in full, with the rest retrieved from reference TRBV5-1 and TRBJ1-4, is KAGVTQTPRYLIKTRGQQVTLSCSPISGHRSVSWYQQTPGQGLQFLFEYFSETQRNKGNFPGRFSGRQFSNSRSEMNVSTLELGDSALYLCASSLAYSGGKLFFGSGTQLSVL.

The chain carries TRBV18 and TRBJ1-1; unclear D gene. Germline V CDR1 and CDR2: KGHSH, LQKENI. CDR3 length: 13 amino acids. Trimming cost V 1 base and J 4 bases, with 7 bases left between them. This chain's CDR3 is CASSPQPSTEAFF. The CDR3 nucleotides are TGTGCCAGCTCACCACAGCCTTCCACTGAAGCTTTCTTT.

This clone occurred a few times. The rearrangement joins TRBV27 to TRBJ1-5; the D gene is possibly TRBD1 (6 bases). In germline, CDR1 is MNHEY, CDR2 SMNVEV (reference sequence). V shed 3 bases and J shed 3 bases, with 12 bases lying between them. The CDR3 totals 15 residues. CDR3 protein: CASSLMGAYNQPQHF. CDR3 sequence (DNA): TGTGCCAGCAGTTTGATGGGGGCCTACAATCAGCCCCAGCATTTT.

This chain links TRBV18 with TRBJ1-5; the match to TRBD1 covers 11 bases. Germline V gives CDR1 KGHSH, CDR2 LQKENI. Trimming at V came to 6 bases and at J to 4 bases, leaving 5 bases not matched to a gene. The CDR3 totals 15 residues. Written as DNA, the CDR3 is TGTGCCAGCTCTGGGGGACAGGGGGGAAATCAGCCCCAGCATTTT. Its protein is CASSGGQGGNQPQHF.

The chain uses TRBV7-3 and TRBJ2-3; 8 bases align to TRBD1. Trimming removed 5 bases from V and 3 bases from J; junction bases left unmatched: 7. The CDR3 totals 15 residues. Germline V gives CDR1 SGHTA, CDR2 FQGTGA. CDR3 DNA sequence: TGTGCCAGCAGCCCGAACAGGGGGATGACAGATACGCAGTATTTT. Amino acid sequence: CASSPNRGMTDTQYF.

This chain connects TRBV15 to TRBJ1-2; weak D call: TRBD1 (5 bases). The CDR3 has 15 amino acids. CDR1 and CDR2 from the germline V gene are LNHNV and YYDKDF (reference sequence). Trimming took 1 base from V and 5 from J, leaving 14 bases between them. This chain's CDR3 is CATSRGTLSRYGYTF. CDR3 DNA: TGTGCCACCAGCAGAGGGACACTGAGTCGGTATGGCTACACCTTC.

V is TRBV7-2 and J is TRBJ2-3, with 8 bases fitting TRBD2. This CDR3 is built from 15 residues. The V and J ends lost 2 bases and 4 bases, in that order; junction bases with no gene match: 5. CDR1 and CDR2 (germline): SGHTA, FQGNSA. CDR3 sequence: CASSLQRGRADTQYF. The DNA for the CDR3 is TGTGCCAGCAGCTTACAGCGGGGGAGGGCAGATACGCAGTATTTT.

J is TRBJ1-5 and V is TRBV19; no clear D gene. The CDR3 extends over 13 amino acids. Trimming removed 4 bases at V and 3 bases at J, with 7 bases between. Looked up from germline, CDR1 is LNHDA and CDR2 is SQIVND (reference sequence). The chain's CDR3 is CASSNGFNQPQHF. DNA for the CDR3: TGTGCCAGTAGTAACGGTTTCAATCAGCCCCAGCATTTT.

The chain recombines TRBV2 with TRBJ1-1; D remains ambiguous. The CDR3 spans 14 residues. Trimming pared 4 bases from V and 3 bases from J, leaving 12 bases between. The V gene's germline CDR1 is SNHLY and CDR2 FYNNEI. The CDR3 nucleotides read TGTGCCAGCAGTGGAGATGGAGTGTACACTGAAGCTTTCTTT. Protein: CASSGDGVYTEAFF.

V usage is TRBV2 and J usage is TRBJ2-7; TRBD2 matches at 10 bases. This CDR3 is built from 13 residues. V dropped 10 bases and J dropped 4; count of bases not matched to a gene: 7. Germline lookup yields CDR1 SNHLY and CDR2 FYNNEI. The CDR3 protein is CANLAGDKYEQYF. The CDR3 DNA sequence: TGTGCCAACCTAGCGGGAGATAAGTACGAGCAGTACTTC.

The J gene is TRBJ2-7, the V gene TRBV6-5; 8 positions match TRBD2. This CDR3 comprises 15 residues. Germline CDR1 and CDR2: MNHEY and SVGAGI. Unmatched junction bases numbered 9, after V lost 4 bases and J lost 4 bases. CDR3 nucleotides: TGTGCCAGCAGTTTTCGCGGGACTAGGATATACGAGCAGTACTTC. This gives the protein CASSFRGTRIYEQYF.

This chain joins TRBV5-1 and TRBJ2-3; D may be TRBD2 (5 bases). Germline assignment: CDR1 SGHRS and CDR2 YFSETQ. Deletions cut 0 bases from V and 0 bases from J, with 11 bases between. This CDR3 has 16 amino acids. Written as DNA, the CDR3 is TGCGCCAGCAGCTTGGCTGTGGACTTCAGCACAGATACGCAGTATTTT. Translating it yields CASSLAVDFSTDTQYF.

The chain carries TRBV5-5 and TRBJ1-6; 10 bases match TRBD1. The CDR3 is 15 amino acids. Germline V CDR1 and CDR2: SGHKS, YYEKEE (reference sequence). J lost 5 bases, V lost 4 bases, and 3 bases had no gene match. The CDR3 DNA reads TGTGCCAGCAGCGGGACAGGGGAGGATAATTCACCCCTCCACTTT. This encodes CASSGTGEDNSPLHF.

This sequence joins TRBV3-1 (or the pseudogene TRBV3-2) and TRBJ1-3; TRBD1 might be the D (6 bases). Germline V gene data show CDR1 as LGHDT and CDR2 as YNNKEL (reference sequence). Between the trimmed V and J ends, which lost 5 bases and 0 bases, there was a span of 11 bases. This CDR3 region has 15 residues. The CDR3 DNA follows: TGTGCCAGCAGCATGGGACACCGCTCTGGAAACACCATATATTTT. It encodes CASSMGHRSGNTIYF.

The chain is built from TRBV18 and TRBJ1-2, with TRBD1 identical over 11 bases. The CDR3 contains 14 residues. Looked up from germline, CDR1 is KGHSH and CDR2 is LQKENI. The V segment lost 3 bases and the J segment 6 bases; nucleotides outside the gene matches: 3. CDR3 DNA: TGTGCCAGCTCACCTTTGGACAGGGGGCATGGCTACACCTTC. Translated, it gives CASSPLDRGHGYTF.

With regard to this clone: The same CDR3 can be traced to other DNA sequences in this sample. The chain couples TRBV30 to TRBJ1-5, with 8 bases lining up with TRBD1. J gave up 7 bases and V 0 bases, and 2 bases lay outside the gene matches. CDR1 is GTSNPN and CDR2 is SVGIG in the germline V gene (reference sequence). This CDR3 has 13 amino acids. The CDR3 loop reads CAWSVTGDQPQHF. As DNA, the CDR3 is TGTGCCTGGAGTGTGACAGGGGACCAGCCCCAGCATTTT.

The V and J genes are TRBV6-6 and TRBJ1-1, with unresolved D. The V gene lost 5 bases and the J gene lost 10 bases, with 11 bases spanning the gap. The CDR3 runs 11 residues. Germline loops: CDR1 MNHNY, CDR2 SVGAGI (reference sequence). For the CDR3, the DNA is TGTGCCAGCAGTAAGAGCGAGTCAGCTTTCTTT. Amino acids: CASSKSESAFF.

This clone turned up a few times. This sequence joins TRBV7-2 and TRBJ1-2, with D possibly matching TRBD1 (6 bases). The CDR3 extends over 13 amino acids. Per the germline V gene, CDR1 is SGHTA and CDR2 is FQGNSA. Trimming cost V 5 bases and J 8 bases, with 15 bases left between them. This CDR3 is CASSVGQIRGYTF. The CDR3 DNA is TGTGCCAGCAGCGTCGGACAGATTCGGGGCTACACCTTC.

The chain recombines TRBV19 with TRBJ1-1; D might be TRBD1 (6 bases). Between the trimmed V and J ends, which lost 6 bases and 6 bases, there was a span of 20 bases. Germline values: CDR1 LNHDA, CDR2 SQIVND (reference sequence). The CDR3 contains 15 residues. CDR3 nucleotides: TGTGCCAGTAGGGTGTTATTTGGGACACACGCTGAAGCTTTCTTT. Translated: CASRVLFGTHAEAFF.

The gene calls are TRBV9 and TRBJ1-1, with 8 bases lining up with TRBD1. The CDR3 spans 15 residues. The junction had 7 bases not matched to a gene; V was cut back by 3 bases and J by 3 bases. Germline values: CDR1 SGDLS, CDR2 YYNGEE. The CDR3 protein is CASSAHLTGDTEAFF. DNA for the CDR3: TGTGCCAGCAGCGCCCACCTGACAGGGGACACTGAAGCTTTCTTT.

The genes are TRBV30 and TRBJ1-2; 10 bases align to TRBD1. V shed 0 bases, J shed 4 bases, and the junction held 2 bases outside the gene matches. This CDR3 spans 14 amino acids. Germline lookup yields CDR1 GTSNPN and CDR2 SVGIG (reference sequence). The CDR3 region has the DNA TGTGCCTGGAGTGTAGACAGGGGGCCCTATGGCTACACCTTC. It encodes CAWSVDRGPYGYTF.

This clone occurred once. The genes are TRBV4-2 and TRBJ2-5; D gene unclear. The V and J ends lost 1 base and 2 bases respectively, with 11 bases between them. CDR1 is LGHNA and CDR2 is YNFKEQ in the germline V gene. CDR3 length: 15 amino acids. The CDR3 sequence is CASSQGAHEQETQYF. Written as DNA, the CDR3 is TGTGCCAGCAGCCAAGGGGCACACGAGCAAGAGACCCAGTACTTC.

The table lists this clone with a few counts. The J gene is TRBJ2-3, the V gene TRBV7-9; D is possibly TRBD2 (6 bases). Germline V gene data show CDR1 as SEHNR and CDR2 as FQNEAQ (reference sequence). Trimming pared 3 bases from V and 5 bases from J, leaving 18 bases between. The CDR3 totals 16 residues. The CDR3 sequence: CASSFGSGLGRDTQYF. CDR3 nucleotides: TGTGCCAGCAGCTTCGGGAGCGGACTTGGTAGAGATACGCAGTATTTT.

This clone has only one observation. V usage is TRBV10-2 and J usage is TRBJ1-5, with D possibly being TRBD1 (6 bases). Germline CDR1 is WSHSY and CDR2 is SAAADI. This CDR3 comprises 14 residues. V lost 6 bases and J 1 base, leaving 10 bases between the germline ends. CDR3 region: CASRGTRSNQPQHF. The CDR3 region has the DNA TGCGCCAGCAGGGGGACAAGAAGCAATCAGCCCCAGCATTTT.